The source of this T cell receptor beta chain is a study of T cells in Graves' hyperthyroidism and ophthalmopathy. Uncontrolled infections, other autoimmune diseases, pregnancy or lactation led to exclusion of patients. Study observations and caveats: Ophthalmopathy was identified by the model a median around 6.3 months ahead of onset. Most expanded thyroid clonotypes above 0.001 also appeared in blood.

There were TCR beta CDR3 regions amplified from RNA transcripts. In the first-round RT-PCR of the TCR CDR3, the HTBI primer set was used. TCRdb itself ran the multiplex PCR reads through MiXCR, one entry per CDR3 protein. This sample has about 350,000 distinct CDR3 sequences, with approximately 15% found just once. The CDR3 length is 16 residues. V lost 3 bases, J lost 8 bases, and 19 bases lay in between. Germline-derived CDR1 and CDR2 are SEHNR and FQNEAQ (reference sequence). This clonotype has a handful of counts. Its antigen remains unknown. This receptor was taken from a woman under 40 with Graves' hyperthyroidism. Material: blood. This chain links TRBV7-9 with TRBJ1-4; D may be TRBD1 (6 bases). In DNA form, the CDR3 reads TGTGCCAGCAGCTTGGGGTGGTTGCAGGGGTTCGAAAAACTGTTTTTT. Its translation: CASSLGWLQGFEKLFF.